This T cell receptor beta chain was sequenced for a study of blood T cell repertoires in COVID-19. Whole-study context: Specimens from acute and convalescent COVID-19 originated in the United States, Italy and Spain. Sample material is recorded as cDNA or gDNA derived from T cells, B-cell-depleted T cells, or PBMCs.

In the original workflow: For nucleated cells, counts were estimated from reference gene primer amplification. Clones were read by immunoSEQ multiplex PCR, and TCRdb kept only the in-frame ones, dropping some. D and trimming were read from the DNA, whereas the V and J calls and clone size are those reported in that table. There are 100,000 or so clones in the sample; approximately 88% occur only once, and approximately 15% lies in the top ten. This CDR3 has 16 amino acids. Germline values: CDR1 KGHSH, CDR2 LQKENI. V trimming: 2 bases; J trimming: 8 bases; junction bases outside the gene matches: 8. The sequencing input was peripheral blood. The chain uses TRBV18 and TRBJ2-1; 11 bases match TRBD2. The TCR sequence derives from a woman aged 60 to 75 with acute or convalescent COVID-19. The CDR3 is CASSPYGLAGGDEQFF. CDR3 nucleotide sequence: TGTGCCAGCTCACCATACGGACTAGCGGGCGGAGATGAGCAGTTCTTC.